This passage covers 20 T cell receptor beta chains from one sample sequenced in a study of blood T cell repertoires in COVID-19. Produced via immunoSEQ multiplex PCR; TCRdb's table is partial and in-frame only. The table shows hundreds of thousands of clones, with 88% occurring only once. Sequences were obtained from peripheral blood. These receptors were taken from a man in his forties with acute or convalescent COVID-19.

This clone occurred once. The rearrangement links TRBV1 to TRBJ2-5; the listed D gene, TRBD2, was not tested against the DNA. TRBV1 counts as a pseudogene. The CDR3 runs to 19 residues. The CDR3 spells CTKRLAGGRRGRGKETQYF. CDR3 DNA: TGCACCAAAAGACTAGCGGGAGGGCGAAGAGGTAGGGGAAAAGAGACCCAGTACTTC.

This chain joins TRBV30 and TRBJ1-4; D not resolved. Germline values: CDR1 GTSNPN, CDR2 SVGIG (reference sequence). The CDR3 spans 13 residues. V gave up 1 base and J gave up 8 bases, with 11 bases separating them. In DNA form, the CDR3 reads TGTGCCTGGAGTGGGACCGAGGGAGAAAAACTGTTTTTT. Its protein is CAWSGTEGEKLFF. Together with reference TRBV30 and TRBJ1-4, the CDR3 gives the full variable domain: SQTIHQWPATLVQPVGSPLSLECTVEGTSNPNLYWYRQAAGRGLQLLFYSVGIGQISSEVPQNLSASRPQDRQFILSSKKLLLSDSGFYLCAWSGTEGEKLFFGSGTQLSVL.

The chain joins TRBV29-1 to TRBJ1-2; maybe TRBD1 (5 bases). V was trimmed by 7 bases and J by 3 bases, leaving 18 bases between them. This CDR3 is 14 amino acids long. CDR1 and CDR2 from the germline V gene are SQVTM and ANQGSEA. CDR3 coding DNA: TGCAGCGCCGGTGACAGACCGGCATACTATGGCTACACCTTC. This gives the protein CSAGDRPAYYGYTF.

V is TRBV19 and J is TRBJ1-3, with D hard to call. CDR1 LNHDA and CDR2 SQIVND come from the germline V gene (reference sequence). There are 12 residues in the CDR3. V shed 5 bases and J shed 4 bases, with 6 bases lying between them. The CDR3 sequence: CASSWPGNTIYF. CDR3 DNA: TGTGCCAGTAGTTGGCCCGGAAACACCATATATTTT. The whole variable domain, remainder taken from reference TRBV19 and TRBJ1-3, is DGGITQSPKYLFRKEGQNVTLSCEQNLNHDAMYWYRQDPGQGLRLIYYSQIVNDFQKGDIAEGYSVSREKKESFPLTVTSAQKNPTAFYLCASSWPGNTIYFGEGSWLTVV.

This clone appeared once. This chain uses TRBV6-2 or TRBV6-3 with TRBJ2-1, with 9 bases lining up with TRBD2. The germline V gene encodes CDR1 MNHEY and CDR2 SVGEGT. There are 18 residues in the CDR3. J lost 5 bases, V lost 2 bases, and 13 bases had no gene match. CDR3 DNA sequence: TGTGCCAGCAGTTACCTGCGGCTAGCGGGGTACCCCCACAATGAGCAGTTCTTC. This encodes CASSYLRLAGYPHNEQFF.

V and J are TRBV7-8 and TRBJ2-1; weak D call: TRBD2 (5 bases). This CDR3 is built from 14 residues. V lost 5 bases and J lost 8, with 16 bases in between. Looked up from germline, CDR1 is SGHVS and CDR2 is FQNEAQ. The CDR3 sequence is CASSHRVPGDEQFF. DNA of the CDR3: TGTGCCAGCAGCCACCGGGTTCCCGGGGATGAGCAGTTCTTC.

This sequence joins TRBV3-1 (or the pseudogene TRBV3-2) and TRBJ2-2; tentative D call: TRBD2 (6 bases). The CDR3 is made up of 13 amino acids. Trimming removed 1 base at V and 7 bases at J, with 7 bases between. Germline-derived CDR1 and CDR2 are LGHDT and YNNKEL (reference sequence). CDR3 bases: TGTGCCAGCAGCCAAGTGGGGGGCGGGGAGCTGTTTTTT. This codes for CASSQVGGGELFF.

J is TRBJ2-7 and V is TRBV6-5, with TRBD1 identical over 10 bases. The V gene end was trimmed by 0 bases and the J gene end by 5 bases; junction bases not matched to a gene: 4. Germline-derived CDR1 and CDR2 are MNHEY and SVGAGI. The CDR3 is 15 residues long. As DNA, the CDR3 is TGTGCCAGCAGTTACTCGGGGACAGGGGTAGACGAGCAGTACTTC. Its translation is CASSYSGTGVDEQYF.

This clone was seen once. The genes are TRBV24-1 and TRBJ2-2, with 12 bases identical to TRBD2. V gave up 2 bases and J gave up 5 bases; unmatched junction bases: 8. This CDR3 spans 18 amino acids. CDR1 is KGHDR, CDR2 SFDVKD, per germline. CDR3 nucleotide sequence: TGTGCCACCAGTGATTGGCGACTAGCGGGAGAAGGGACCGGGGAGCTGTTTTTT. Its protein is CATSDWRLAGEGTGELFF.

This chain joins TRBV6-1 and TRBJ2-1, with a weak D call TRBD2 (5 bases). CDR3 length equals 14 residues. Germline V gene lookup returns CDR1 MNHNS and CDR2 SASEGT. Trimming took 2 bases from V and 3 from J, leaving 8 bases between them. In nucleotides, the CDR3 is TGTGCCAGCAGTGAACGGGGTTTCTACAATGAGCAGTTCTTC. Its protein product is CASSERGFYNEQFF.

The CDR3 DNA is TGCGCCAGCAGCCAAGAGACAGTCAGCAATCAGCCCCAGCATTTT. Protein: CASSQETVSNQPQHF. The chain carries TRBV4-3 and TRBJ1-5; tentative D call: TRBD1 (5 bases). This CDR3 spans 15 amino acids. Per germline, CDR1 LGHNA and CDR2 YSLEER. V was clipped by 0 bases and J by 1 base, with 7 bases between them.

The chain is built from TRBV3-1 (or the pseudogene TRBV3-2) and TRBJ2-7; maybe TRBD2 (5 bases). CDR1 is LGHDT, CDR2 YNNKEL, per germline (reference sequence). The CDR3 runs to 17 residues. V was pared by 0 bases and J by 0 bases, with 15 bases between. The DNA for the CDR3 is TGTGCCAGCAGCCAAGATGCGAGCGGTCTTATCTCCTACGAGCAGTACTTC. Protein product: CASSQDASGLISYEQYF.

This clone was recorded only once. The chain couples TRBV5-1 to TRBJ1-1; D is perhaps TRBD1 (6 bases). Looked up from germline, CDR1 is SGHRS and CDR2 is YFSETQ. V was shortened by 2 bases and J by 0 bases, with 11 bases between the two germline ends. CDR3 length: 15 amino acids. In nucleotides, the CDR3 is TGCGCCAGCAGCTTTGAACAGGGTCTGAACACTGAAGCTTTCTTT. Translating gives CASSFEQGLNTEAFF.

The chain uses TRBV7-9 and TRBJ2-1; 11 nucleotides agree with TRBD2. Germline V gene data show CDR1 as SEHNR and CDR2 as FQNEAQ (reference sequence). After removal of 6 bases from V and 5 bases from J, the junction contained 6 bases not matched to a gene. The CDR3 is made up of 15 amino acids. CDR3: CASSLTSGDNNEQFF. For the CDR3, the DNA is TGTGCCAGCAGTCTGACTAGCGGGGATAACAATGAGCAGTTCTTC.

The chain employs TRBV7-2 and TRBJ1-1, with 7 bases that match TRBD1. Germline V gene lookup returns CDR1 SGHTA and CDR2 FQGNSA. V shed 5 bases, J shed 1 base, and the junction held 4 bases outside the gene matches. The CDR3 is made up of 14 amino acids. The DNA for the CDR3 is TGTGCCAGCAGCCCGGGACAGTCGAACACTGAAGCTTTCTTT. Translating it yields CASSPGQSNTEAFF.

The chain links TRBV6-5 to TRBJ2-1, with D possibly matching TRBD2 (7 bases). Trimming left V 7 bases short and J 9 bases short, with 19 bases between. Germline loops: CDR1 MNHEY, CDR2 SVGAGI. CDR3 length: 14 amino acids. The CDR3 region has the DNA TGTGCCAGCACTGGATTGTTAGGGGGGGGTGAGCAGTTCTTC. Its protein is CASTGLLGGGEQFF.

The chain couples TRBV4-2 to TRBJ2-7; D unresolved. The CDR3 runs 12 residues. V was cut by 3 bases and J by 5 bases, with 8 bases left in between. Germline CDR1 LGHNA, CDR2 YNFKEQ. The CDR3 here is CASSHGRDEQYF. For the CDR3, the DNA is TGTGCCAGCAGCCATGGTCGGGACGAGCAGTACTTC.

This chain joins TRBV29-1 and TRBJ1-4; D may be TRBD1 (6 bases). Germline V gene data show CDR1 as SQVTM and CDR2 as ANQGSEA. V lost 5 bases, J lost 8 bases, and 9 bases lay in between. There are 11 residues in the CDR3. The CDR3 coding sequence is TGCAGCGTTTCCCAGGGGGAAAAACTGTTTTTT. Its translation is CSVSQGEKLFF.

This clone turned up a few times. CDR3 sequence: CASSYPSVLPLHF. In DNA, the CDR3 is TGTGCCAGCAGTTACCCCTCGGTCTTACCCCTCCACTTT. This chain connects TRBV6-2 or TRBV6-3 to TRBJ1-6; no clear D. Germline CDR1 MNHEY, CDR2 SVGEGT. This CDR3 region has 13 residues. V shed 2 bases and J shed 12 bases, with 11 bases lying between them.

The table lists this clone with a count of one. The chain employs TRBV7-8 and TRBJ2-7, with TRBD1 matching over 7 bases. J gave up 2 bases and V 1 base, and 5 bases lay outside the gene matches. The CDR3 loop spans 15 amino acids. Germline loops: CDR1 SGHVS, CDR2 FQNEAQ. CDR3 nucleotides: TGTGCCAGCAGCTTAGACCGGACAGGACCCTACGAGCAGTACTTC. It yields the protein CASSLDRTGPYEQYF. Complete variable domain (other parts from reference TRBV7-8 and TRBJ2-7): GAGVSQSPRYKVAKRGQDVALRCDPISGHVSLFWYQQALGQGPEFLTYFQNEAQLDKSGLPSDRFFAERPEGSVSTLKIQRTQQEDSAVYLCASSLDRTGPYEQYFGPGTRLTVT.